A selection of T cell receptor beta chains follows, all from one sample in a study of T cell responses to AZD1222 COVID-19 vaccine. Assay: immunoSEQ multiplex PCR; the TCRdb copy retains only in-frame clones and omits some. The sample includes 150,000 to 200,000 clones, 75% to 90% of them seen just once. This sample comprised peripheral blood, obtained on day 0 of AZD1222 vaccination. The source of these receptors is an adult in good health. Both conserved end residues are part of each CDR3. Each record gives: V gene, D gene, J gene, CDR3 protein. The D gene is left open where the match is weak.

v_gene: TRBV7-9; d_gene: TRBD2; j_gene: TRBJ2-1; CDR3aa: CASSPPTSGGLSYNEQFF
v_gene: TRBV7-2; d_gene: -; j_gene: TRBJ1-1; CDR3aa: CASSLRDGMNTEAFF
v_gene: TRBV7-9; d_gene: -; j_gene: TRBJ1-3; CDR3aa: CASSSDSSGNTIYF
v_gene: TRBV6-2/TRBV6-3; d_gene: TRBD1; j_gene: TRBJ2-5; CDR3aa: CASSHYRGDQETQYF
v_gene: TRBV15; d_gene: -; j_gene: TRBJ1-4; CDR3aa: CATAVWTNEKLFF
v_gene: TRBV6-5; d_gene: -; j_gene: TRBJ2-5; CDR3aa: CASSYSTEEETQYF
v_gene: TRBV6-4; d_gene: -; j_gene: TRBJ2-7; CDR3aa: CARPLHEQYF
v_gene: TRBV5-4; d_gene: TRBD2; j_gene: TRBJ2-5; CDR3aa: CASSLGGPPSGGSQYF
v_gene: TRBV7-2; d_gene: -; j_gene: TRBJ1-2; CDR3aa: CASSLVRGDYGYTF
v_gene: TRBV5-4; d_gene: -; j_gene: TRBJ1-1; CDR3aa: CASSPTGTMNTEAFF
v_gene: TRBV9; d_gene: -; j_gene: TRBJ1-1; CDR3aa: CASSVTLGTEAFF
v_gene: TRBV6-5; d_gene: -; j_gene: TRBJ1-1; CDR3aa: CASSYQGMEMNTEAFF
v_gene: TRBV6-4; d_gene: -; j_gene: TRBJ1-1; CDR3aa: CASSETLGTEAFF
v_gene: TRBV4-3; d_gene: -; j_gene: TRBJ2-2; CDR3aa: CASSQVPGGAATGELFF